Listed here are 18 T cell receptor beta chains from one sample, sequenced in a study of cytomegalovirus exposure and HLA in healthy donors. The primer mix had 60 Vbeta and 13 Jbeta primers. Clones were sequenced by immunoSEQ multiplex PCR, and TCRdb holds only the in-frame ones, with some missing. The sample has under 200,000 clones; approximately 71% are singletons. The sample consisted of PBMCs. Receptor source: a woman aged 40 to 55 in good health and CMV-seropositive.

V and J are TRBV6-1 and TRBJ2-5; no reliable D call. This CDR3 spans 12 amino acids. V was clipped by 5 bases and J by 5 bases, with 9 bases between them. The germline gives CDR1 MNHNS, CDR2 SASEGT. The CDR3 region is CASSSQWETQYF. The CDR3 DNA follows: TGTGCCAGCAGTTCGCAGTGGGAGACCCAGTACTTC.

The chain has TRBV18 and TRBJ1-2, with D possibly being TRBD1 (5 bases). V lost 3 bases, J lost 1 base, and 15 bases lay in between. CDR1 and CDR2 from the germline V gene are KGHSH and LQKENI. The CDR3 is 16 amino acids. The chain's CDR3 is CASSPSGRGSNYGYTF. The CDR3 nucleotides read TGTGCCAGCTCACCGTCGGGTCGGGGGAGTAACTATGGCTACACCTTC.

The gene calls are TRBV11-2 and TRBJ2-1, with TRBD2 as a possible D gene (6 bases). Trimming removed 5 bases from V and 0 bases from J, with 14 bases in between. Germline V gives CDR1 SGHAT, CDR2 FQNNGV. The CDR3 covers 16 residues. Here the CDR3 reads CASSNIAESSYNEQFF. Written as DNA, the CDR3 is TGTGCCAGCAGCAACATAGCGGAGAGCTCCTACAATGAGCAGTTCTTC.

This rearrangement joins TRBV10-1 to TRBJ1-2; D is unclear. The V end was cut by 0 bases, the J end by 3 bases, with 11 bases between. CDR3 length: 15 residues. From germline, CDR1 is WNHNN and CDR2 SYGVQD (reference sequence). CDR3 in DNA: TGCGCCAGCAGTGAGTCTCGAGGCAAAGACTATGGCTACACCTTC. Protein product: CASSESRGKDYGYTF.

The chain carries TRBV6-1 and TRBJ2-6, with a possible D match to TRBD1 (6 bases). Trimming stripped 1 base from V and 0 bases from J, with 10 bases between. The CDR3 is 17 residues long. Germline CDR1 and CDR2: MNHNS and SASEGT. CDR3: CASSEGVGGSGANVLTF. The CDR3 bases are TGTGCCAGCAGTGAAGGGGTAGGGGGCTCTGGGGCCAACGTCCTGACTTTC.

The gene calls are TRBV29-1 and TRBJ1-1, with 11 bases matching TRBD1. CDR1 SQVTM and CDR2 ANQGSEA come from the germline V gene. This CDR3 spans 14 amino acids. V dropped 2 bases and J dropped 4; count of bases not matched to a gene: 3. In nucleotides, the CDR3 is TGCAGCGTTGAAATAGGGACAGGGGGCACTGAAGCTTTCTTT. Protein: CSVEIGTGGTEAFF.

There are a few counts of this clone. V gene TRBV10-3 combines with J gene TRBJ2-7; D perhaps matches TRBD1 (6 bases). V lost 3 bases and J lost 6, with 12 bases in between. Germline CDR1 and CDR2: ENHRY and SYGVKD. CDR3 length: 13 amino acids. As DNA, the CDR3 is TGTGCCATCAGTGATACAGGGTTCACCGAGCAGTACTTC. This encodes CAISDTGFTEQYF.

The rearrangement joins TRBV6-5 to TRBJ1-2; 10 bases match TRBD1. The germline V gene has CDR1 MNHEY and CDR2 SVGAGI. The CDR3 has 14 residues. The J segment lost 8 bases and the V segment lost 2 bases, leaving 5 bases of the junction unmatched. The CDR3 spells CASSYRQGARGYTF. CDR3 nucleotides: TGTGCCAGCAGTTACCGACAGGGGGCCAGGGGCTACACCTTC.

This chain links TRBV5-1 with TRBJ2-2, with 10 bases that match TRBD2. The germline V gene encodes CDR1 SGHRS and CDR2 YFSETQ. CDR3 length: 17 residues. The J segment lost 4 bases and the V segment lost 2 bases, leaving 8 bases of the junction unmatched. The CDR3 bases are TGCGCCAGCAGCTTTGCACTAGCGGGGATCGGCACCGGGGAGCTGTTTTTT. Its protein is CASSFALAGIGTGELFF.

The CDR3 here is CASNGLASTDTQYF. As DNA, the CDR3 is TGCGCCAGCAACGGACTAGCTAGCACAGATACGCAGTATTTT. This chain connects TRBV5-1 to TRBJ2-3; 8 bases are shared with TRBD2. V was pared by 6 bases and J by 0 bases, with 3 bases of the junction left unmatched. CDR3 size: 14 residues. Germline V gene sequence: CDR1 SGHRS, CDR2 YFSETQ.

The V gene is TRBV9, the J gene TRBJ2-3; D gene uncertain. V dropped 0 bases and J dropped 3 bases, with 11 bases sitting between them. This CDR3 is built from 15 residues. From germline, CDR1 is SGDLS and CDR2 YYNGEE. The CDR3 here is CASSVVNTGTDTQYF. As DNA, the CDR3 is TGTGCCAGCAGCGTAGTCAATACCGGGACAGATACGCAGTATTTT.

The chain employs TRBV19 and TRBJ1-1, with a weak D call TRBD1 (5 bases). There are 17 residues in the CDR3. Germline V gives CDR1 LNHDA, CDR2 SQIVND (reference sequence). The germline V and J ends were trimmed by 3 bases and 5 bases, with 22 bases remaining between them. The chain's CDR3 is CASSIHLTATSTTEAFF. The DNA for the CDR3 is TGTGCCAGTAGTATCCATCTGACAGCCACGTCGACGACTGAAGCTTTCTTT.

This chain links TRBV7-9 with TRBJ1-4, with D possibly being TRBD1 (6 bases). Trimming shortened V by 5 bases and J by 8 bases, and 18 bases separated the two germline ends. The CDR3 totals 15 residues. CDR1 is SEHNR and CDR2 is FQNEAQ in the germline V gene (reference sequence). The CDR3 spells CASSRRDQGGEKLFF. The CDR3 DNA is TGTGCCAGCAGCCGTCGGGACCAAGGGGGAGAAAAACTGTTTTTT.

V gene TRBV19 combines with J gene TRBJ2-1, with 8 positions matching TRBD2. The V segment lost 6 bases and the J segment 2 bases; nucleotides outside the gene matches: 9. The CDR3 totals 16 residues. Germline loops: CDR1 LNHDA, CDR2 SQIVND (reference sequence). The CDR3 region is CASRPSLSGAYNEQFF. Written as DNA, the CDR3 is TGTGCCAGTAGACCCTCCCTTAGCGGGGCCTACAATGAGCAGTTCTTC.

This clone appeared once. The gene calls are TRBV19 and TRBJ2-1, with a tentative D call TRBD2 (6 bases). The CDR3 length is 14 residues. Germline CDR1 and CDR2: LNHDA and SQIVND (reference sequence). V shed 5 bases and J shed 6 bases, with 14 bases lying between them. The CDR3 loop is CASSSISGSNEQFF. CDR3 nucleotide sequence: TGTGCCAGTAGTTCTATTAGCGGCAGCAATGAGCAGTTCTTC.

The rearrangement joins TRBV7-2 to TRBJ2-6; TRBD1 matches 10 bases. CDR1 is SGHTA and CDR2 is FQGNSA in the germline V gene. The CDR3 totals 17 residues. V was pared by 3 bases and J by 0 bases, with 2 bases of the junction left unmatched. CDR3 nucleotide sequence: TGTGCCAGCAGCTTGGGACAGGGGAGCTCTGGGGCCAACGTCCTGACTTTC. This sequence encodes CASSLGQGSSGANVLTF.

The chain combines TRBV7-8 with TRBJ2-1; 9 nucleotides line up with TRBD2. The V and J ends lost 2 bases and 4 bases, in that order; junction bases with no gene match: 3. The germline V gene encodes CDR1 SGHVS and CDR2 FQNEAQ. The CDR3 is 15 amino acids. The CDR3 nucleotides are TGTGCCAGCAGCTTACCTAGCGGGGCGTACAATGAGCAGTTCTTC. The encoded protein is CASSLPSGAYNEQFF. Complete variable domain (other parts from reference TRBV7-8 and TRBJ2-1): GAGVSQSPRYKVAKRGQDVALRCDPISGHVSLFWYQQALGQGPEFLTYFQNEAQLDKSGLPSDRFFAERPEGSVSTLKIQRTQQEDSAVYLCASSLPSGAYNEQFFGPGTRLTVL.

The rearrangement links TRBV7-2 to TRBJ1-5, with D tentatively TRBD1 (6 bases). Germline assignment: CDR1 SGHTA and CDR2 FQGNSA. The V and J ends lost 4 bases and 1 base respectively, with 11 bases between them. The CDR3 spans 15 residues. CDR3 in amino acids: CASSYRVESNQPQHF. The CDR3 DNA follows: TGTGCCAGCAGCTACAGGGTGGAGAGCAATCAGCCCCAGCATTTT. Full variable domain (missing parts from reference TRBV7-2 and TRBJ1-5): GAGVSQSPSNKVTEKGKDVELRCDPISGHTALYWYRQSLGQGLEFLIYFQGNSAPDKSGLPSDRFSAERTGGSVSTLTIQRTQQEDSAVYLCASSYRVESNQPQHFGDGTRLSIL.